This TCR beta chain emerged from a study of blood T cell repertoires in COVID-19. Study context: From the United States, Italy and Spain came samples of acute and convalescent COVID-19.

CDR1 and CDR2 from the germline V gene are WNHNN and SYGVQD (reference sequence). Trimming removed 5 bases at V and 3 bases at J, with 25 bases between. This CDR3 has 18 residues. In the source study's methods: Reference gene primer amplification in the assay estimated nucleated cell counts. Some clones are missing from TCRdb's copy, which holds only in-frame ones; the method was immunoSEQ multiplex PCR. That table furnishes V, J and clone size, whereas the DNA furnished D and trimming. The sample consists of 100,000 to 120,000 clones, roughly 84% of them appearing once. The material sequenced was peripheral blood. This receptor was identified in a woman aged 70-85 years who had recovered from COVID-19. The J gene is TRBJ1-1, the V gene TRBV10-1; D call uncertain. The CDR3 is CASSPSLIINGRDTEAFF. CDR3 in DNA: TGCGCCAGCAGTCCTTCTCTTATAATTAATGGGAGGGACACTGAAGCTTTCTTT.